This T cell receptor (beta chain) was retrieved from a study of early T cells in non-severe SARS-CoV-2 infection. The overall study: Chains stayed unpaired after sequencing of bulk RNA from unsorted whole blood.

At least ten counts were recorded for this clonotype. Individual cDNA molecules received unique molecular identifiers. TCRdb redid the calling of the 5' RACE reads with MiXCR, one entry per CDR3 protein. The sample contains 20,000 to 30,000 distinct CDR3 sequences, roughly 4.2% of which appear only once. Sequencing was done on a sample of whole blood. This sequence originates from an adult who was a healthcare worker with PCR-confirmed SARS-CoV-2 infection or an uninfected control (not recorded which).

DNA of the CDR3: TGCGCCAGCAGCTATTTTGGGCAGAGCTCTGGAAACACCATATATTTT. Translated: CASSYFGQSSGNTIYF. This chain links TRBV5-1 with TRBJ1-3; no clear D gene. V lost 3 bases and J lost 0, with 13 bases in between. The germline V gene has CDR1 SGHRS and CDR2 YFSETQ. The CDR3 contains 16 residues.